The subject of this entry is one TCR beta chain. This clonotype has more than one count but fewer than ten. What this receptor recognizes is not known. Per-base quality was not reported, and no clone a single base away is much larger than it. This specimen belongs to a study of T-cell reconstitution after alpha-beta-depleted transplantation in children (dated by TCRdb to about 2016). Study-wide context: Using TCR repertoire profiling, the study quantitatively followed how T-cell immune reconstitution unfolded in children after TCRalphabeta/CD19-depleted allogeneic hematopoietic cell transplantation.

Broad study findings and their caveats: Over the following months the frequencies of hyperexpanded clones went down, and after one year T-cell counts and TCRbeta diversity were mostly credited to newly produced T cells. The high TCRbeta diversity at day 60 in some patients was ascribed to recipient T cells and intrathymic progenitors that had survived conditioning. About two months after transplant, the apparently early recovery of alphabetaT-cell counts reportedly depended on just several hundred clones that had expanded rapidly and came from non-depleted graft cells.

As encoded in the germline V gene, CDR1 is SGHRS while CDR2 is YFSETQ. The CDR3, cysteine through phenylalanine, is 11 amino acids long. Only the CDR3 DNA is retained, 33 bases long and in frame from the first base. V and J lose 2 bases and 12 bases, and a span of 9 bases separates them. This specimen's treatment or condition label, per the study, means: allogeneic hematopoietic cell transplantation with graft depleted of TCRalphabeta T cells and CD19 B cells. Transplant recipients were children who received TCRalphabeta/CD19-depleted allogeneic hematopoietic cell grafts. The library relied on PCR. Instrument used: Illumina HiSeq 2500. Molecular barcoding was employed in the preparation of TCR libraries, with unique molecular identifiers being used to normalize TCRbeta repertoire quantification. In TCRdb, the public reads were trimmed at Q25 with fastp and aligned with MiXCR, with productive beta chains retained. Entries are consolidated by CDR3 protein sequence, retaining the most common genes and DNA. The sample has about a million distinct CDR3 sequences on record, around 30% of them singletons. More than 25% of the sample comes from the top ten.

The rearranged chain carries TRBV5-1 and TRBJ2-1; the D gene is perhaps TRBD2, from 5 matching bases. Source: PBMCs, mostly from graft donor cells, taken 360 days after TCRalphabeta/CD19-depleted stem cell transplant. The clonotype originates from a boy in the first two years of life who had a stem cell transplant for SCID, so the T cells may come from the graft donor. The CDR3 sequence is CASSLAGGQFF. The bases are TGCGCCAGCAGCTTAGCCGGAGGGCAGTTCTTC.